This is a list of T cell receptor beta chains from one sample in a study of T cells and Merkel cell carcinoma outcomes. The table came from immunoSEQ multiplex PCR; TCRdb's copy has only in-frame clones and leaves some out. The sample lists about 15,000 clones, about nine tenths occurring once. The sequencing input was tumor tissue from Merkel cell carcinoma. Receptors were obtained from a human donor with Merkel cell carcinoma. The CDR3 runs from the conserved cysteine through the conserved F or W. A D gene is named only where the DNA matches it firmly. The size of a clone is reported for some rows only, either as once, few or many, or as a class for expanded clones.

v_gene	j_gene	d_gene	abundance	CDR3nt	CDR3aa
TRBV5-6	TRBJ1-2	NA	NA	TGTGCCAGCAGCTTCGGGACGGTGGATTATGGCTACACCTTC	CASSFGTVDYGYTF
TRBV13	TRBJ1-1	NA	NA	TGTGCCAGCAGCCTGTATGTGGGGTCCTCCATGAACACTGAAGCTTTCTTT	CASSLYVGSSMNTEAFF
TRBV7-9	TRBJ2-1	TRBD2	NA	TGTGCCAGCAGCCGACAAGGACTAGCGGGAGAAAAGCAGTTCTTC	CASSRQGLAGEKQFF
TRBV28	TRBJ2-1	TRBD2	NA	TGTGCCAGCGCCCAGCGGGGGCCACGCAATGAGCAGTTCTTC	CASAQRGPRNEQFF
TRBV7-9	TRBJ2-5	NA	NA	TGTGCCAGCAGCTCGGGGAGGATACTGTACCAAGAGACCCAGTACTTC	CASSSGRILYQETQYF
TRBV2	TRBJ2-3	NA	NA	TGTGCCAGCAGTGATGGGCAGGCCTCTAGCACAGATACGCAGTATTTT	CASSDGQASSTDTQYF
TRBV2	TRBJ2-3	NA	NA	TGTGCCAGCAGTGTCGTGGCAGATACGCAGTATTTT	CASSVVADTQYF
TRBV27	TRBJ1-1	NA	NA	TGTGCCAGCAGTTCCTTCACTAACAGGGCGAACACTGAAGCTTTCTTT	CASSSFTNRANTEAFF
TRBV5-4	TRBJ1-4	NA	NA	TGTGCCAGCAGCTTGCCAGGGTTTAATGAAAAACTGTTTTTT	CASSLPGFNEKLFF
TRBV28	TRBJ1-1	TRBD1	NA	TGTGCCAGCAGTCTTACCGGGACAGGTGAAGCTTTCTTT	CASSLTGTGEAFF
TRBV7-2	TRBJ2-7	TRBD2	once	TGTGCCAGCAGGCCGGGACTAGCGGGAGGATCCTACGAGCAGTACTTC	CASRPGLAGGSYEQYF
TRBV30	TRBJ2-3	NA	NA	TGTGCCTGGAGTGATGTTTGGGGAGGTCCAGATACGCAGTATTTT	CAWSDVWGGPDTQYF
TRBV14	TRBJ1-4	NA	NA	TGTGCCAGCAGCCGTGGGTTAGGCGAAAAACTGTTTTTT	CASSRGLGEKLFF
TRBV28	TRBJ1-2	TRBD1	once	TGTGCCAGCAGCCGAAGTATAGGGGGCGAGAGGACCTTC	CASSRSIGGERTF
TRBV27	TRBJ1-1	NA	NA	TGTGCCAGCGGGACCCCTATGAACACTGAAGCTTTCTTT	CASGTPMNTEAFF
TRBV11-2	TRBJ1-5	TRBD1	NA	TGTGCCAGCAGCTTAGTGGGGGACAGAACGATGTGTCAGCCCCAGCATTTT	CASSLVGDRTMCQPQHF
TRBV18	TRBJ2-1	TRBD2	NA	TGTGCCAGCTCACCACCCAGCGGGGGGGGCAATGAGCAGTTCTTC	CASSPPSGGGNEQFF
TRBV5-1	TRBJ1-1	TRBD1	NA	TGCGCCAGCAGCTTGGGGGGGGACAGGACTGAAGCTTTCTTT	CASSLGGDRTEAFF
TRBV5-1	TRBJ2-1	NA	NA	TGCGCCAGCAGCTTGGTCACGGGCTACTCCTACAATGAGCAGTTCTTC	CASSLVTGYSYNEQFF
TRBV5-1	TRBJ1-1	NA	NA	TGCGCCAGCAGCTTGGCACGGGCCACTGAAGCTTTCTTT	CASSLARATEAFF
TRBV28	TRBJ2-2	NA	NA	TGTGCCAGCAGTTTAGAGGTCGGGGAGCTGTTTTTT	CASSLEVGELFF
TRBV7-8	TRBJ1-3	NA	NA	TGTGCCAGCAGCTTTGCCGAAAGGACAGCCGGAAACACCATATATTTT	CASSFAERTAGNTIYF
TRBV29-1	TRBJ2-1	NA	NA	TGCAGCGTTGAAGACTACAGCGACAATGAGCAGTTCTTC	CSVEDYSDNEQFF
TRBV6-1	TRBJ2-7	NA	NA	TGTGCCACCTATGCCTACGAGCAGTACTTC	CATYAYEQYF
TRBV9	TRBJ2-2	TRBD2	NA	TGTGCCAGCAGCGTAGGACTAGCGGATAACACCGGGGAGCTGTTTTTT	CASSVGLADNTGELFF
TRBV29-1	TRBJ2-3	NA	NA	TGCAGCGTCCTTAAGGGGGGCCCCACAGATACGCAGTATTTT	CSVLKGGPTDTQYF
TRBV7-9	TRBJ2-7	TRBD1	NA	TGTGCCAGCAGCCCGGTCGAGGGACAGGGGGCGCGTGAGCAGTACTTC	CASSPVEGQGAREQYF
TRBV6-5	TRBJ2-2	NA	NA	TGTGCCACTCAGACACCGAGGAGCGGGGAGCTGTTTTTT	CATQTPRSGELFF
TRBV15	TRBJ1-2	TRBD1	NA	TGTGCCACCAGCAGAGATCTCCAGACAGGGAGCTATGGCTACACCTTC	CATSRDLQTGSYGYTF
TRBV7-3	TRBJ2-2	TRBD1	NA	TGTGCCAGCAGCCGGACAGGGGCGTCCGGGGAGCTGTTTTTT	CASSRTGASGELFF
TRBV6-1	TRBJ2-2	TRBD2	NA	TGTGCCAGCAGTCCAGCGGGAGCTGGCACCGGGGAGCTGTTTTTT	CASSPAGAGTGELFF
TRBV30	TRBJ1-1	NA	once	TGTGCCTGGAATCGCGGGACCCTACATAGGGGCACTGAAGCTTTCTTT	CAWNRGTLHRGTEAFF
TRBV2	TRBJ1-2	NA	few	TGTGCCAGCAGTGTGGCCGGCGGGGGGGAGAGAGGCTACACCTTC	CASSVAGGGERGYTF
TRBV7-8	TRBJ2-5	NA	once	TGTGCCAGCAGCGCGGGGACATGGGGAGAGACCCAGTACTTC	CASSAGTWGETQYF
TRBV16	TRBJ2-7	NA	NA	TGTGCCAGCAGCCGCGGGACAGCCTCTGGGTACGAGCAGTACTTC	CASSRGTASGYEQYF
TRBV19	TRBJ1-5	NA	NA	TGTGCCAGTATGCCGACAGACCATAGCAATCAGCCCCAGCATTTT	CASMPTDHSNQPQHF
TRBV29-1	TRBJ1-1	TRBD1	NA	TGCAGCGTCACACAGGGGCGAGGCGGCACTGAAGCTTTCTTT	CSVTQGRGGTEAFF
TRBV2	TRBJ2-5	TRBD2	NA	TGTGCCAGCAGGGCCGGGACTAGCGGGAGTAGAGAGACCCAGTACTTC	CASRAGTSGSRETQYF
TRBV19	TRBJ1-5	NA	NA	TGTGCCAGTTTAGGGAAGTCTCAGCCCCAGCATTTT	CASLGKSQPQHF
TRBV9	TRBJ2-3	TRBD2	once	TGTGCCAGCAGCCCCAGCGGGAGGGCCGCTGGCGATACGCAGTATTTT	CASSPSGRAAGDTQYF
TRBV9	TRBJ2-7	NA	NA	TGTGCCAGCAGCGTCGGGTGGGGGACGGACGAGCAGTACTTC	CASSVGWGTDEQYF